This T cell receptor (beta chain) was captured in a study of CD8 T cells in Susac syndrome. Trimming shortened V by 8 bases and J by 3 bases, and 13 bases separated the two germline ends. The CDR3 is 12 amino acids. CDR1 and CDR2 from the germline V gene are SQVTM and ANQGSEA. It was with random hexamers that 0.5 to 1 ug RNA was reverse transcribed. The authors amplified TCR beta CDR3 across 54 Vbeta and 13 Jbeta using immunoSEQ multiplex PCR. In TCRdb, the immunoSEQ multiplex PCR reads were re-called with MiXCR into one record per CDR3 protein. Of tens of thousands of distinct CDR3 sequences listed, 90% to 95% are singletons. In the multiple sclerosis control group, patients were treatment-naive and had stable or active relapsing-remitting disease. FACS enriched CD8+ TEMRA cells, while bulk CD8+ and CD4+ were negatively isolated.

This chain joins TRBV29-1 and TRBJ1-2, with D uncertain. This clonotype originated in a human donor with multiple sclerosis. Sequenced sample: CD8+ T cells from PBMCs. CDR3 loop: CSTPAGDYGYTF. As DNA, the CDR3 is TGCAGCACACCGGCCGGGGACTATGGCTACACCTTC.